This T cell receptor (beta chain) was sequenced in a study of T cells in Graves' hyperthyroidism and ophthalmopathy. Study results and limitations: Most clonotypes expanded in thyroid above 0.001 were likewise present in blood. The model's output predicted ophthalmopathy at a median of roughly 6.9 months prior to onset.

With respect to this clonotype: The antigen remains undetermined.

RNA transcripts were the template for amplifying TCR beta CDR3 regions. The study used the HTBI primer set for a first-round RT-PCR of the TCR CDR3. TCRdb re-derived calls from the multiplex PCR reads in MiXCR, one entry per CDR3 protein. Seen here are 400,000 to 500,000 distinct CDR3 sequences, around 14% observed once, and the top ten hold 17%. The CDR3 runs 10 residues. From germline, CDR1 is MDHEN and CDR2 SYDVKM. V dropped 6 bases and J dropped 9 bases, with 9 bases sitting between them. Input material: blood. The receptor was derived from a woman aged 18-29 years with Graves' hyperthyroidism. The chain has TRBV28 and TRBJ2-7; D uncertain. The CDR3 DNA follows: TGTGCCAGCAGCACCAACGGGCAGTACTTC. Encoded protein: CASSTNGQYF.